A single sample is the source of the 29 T cell receptor beta chains below, sequenced in a study of blood T cell repertoires in COVID-19. Data came from immunoSEQ multiplex PCR; TCRdb stores just in-frame clones and leaves some out. In the table there are more than 15,000 clones, 85% to 90% of which are singletons. Sample: peripheral blood. All receptors come from a human donor with active COVID-19. The donor label of this sample is uncertain.

The chain combines TRBV3-1 (or the pseudogene TRBV3-2) with TRBJ2-7, with TRBD1 matching over 10 bases. Per the germline V gene, CDR1 is LGHDT and CDR2 is YNNKEL (reference sequence). After removal of 3 bases from V and 2 bases from J, the junction contained 4 bases not matched to a gene. The CDR3 is 15 amino acids. CDR3 loop: CASSQTGGGTYEQYF. CDR3 sequence (DNA): TGTGCCAGCAGCCAGACAGGGGGCGGAACCTACGAGCAGTACTTC.

This sequence joins TRBV4-3 and TRBJ2-1; D is perhaps TRBD2 (5 bases). The CDR3 consists of 13 residues. Germline loops: CDR1 LGHNA, CDR2 YSLEER. V was trimmed by 4 bases and J by 8 bases, leaving 12 bases between them. As DNA, the CDR3 is TGCGCCAGCAGCCTACAAGAGGGTGATGAGCAGTTCTTC. This encodes CASSLQEGDEQFF.

J is TRBJ2-7 and V is TRBV5-8; D remains ambiguous. V was clipped by 4 bases and J by 2 bases, with 10 bases between them. Germline loops: CDR1 SGHTS, CDR2 YDEGEE. The CDR3 sequence is 13 residues long. The CDR3 DNA reads TGTGCCAGCAGCCGTGGCGGCACCTACGAGCAGTACTTC. Translated, it gives CASSRGGTYEQYF.

The chain uses TRBV12-2 and TRBJ2-1; the D call TRBD1 from the table was never checked on the DNA. TRBV12-2 is listed as a pseudogene. CDR3 length equals 19 residues. The CDR3 sequence is CASRLRNPDRPNEGNEQFF. CDR3 nucleotides: TGTGCAAGTCGCTTAAGGAACCCGGACAGGCCTAATGAGGGCAATGAGCAGTTCTTC.

The V call is TRBV18, the J call TRBJ2-7; tentatively, D is TRBD1 (6 bases). CDR3 length: 15 amino acids. Trimming pared 6 bases from V and 2 bases from J, leaving 17 bases between. Germline CDR1 and CDR2: KGHSH and LQKENI. The CDR3, as DNA: TGTGCCAGCTCGCAACAGGGAAGCGGTCCCTACGAGCAGTACTTC. Translation gives CASSQQGSGPYEQYF.

This clone was detected only once. The CDR3 DNA reads TGTGCCAGCAGCCGTCCAGGGTCCTACGAGCAGTACTTC. Translation: CASSRPGSYEQYF. This chain links TRBV7-9 with TRBJ2-7; the D gene is possibly TRBD1 (5 bases). The V end was cut by 5 bases, the J end by 1 base, with 9 bases between. Germline-derived CDR1 and CDR2 are SEHNR and FQNEAQ (reference sequence). The CDR3 length is 13 residues. Full variable domain (missing parts from reference TRBV7-9 and TRBJ2-7): DTGVSQNPRHKITKRGQNVTFRCDPISEHNRLYWYRQTLGQGPEFLTYFQNEAQLEKSRLLSDRFSAERPKGSFSTLEIQRTEQGDSAMYLCASSRPGSYEQYFGPGTRLTVT.

The chain recombines TRBV6-2 or TRBV6-3 with TRBJ2-7; 11 positions agree with TRBD2. This CDR3 has 15 residues. CDR1 MNHEY and CDR2 SVGEGT come from the germline V gene. The J segment lost 2 bases and the V segment lost 0 bases, leaving 0 bases of the junction unmatched. The CDR3 loop reads CASSYSLAGAYEQYF. Written as DNA, the CDR3 is TGTGCCAGCAGTTACTCACTAGCGGGGGCCTACGAGCAGTACTTC.

The chain employs TRBV18 and TRBJ1-4, with D unclear. The CDR3 consists of 13 residues. The V end lost 0 bases, the J end lost 7 bases, and 6 bases lay between the germline ends. The germline CDR1 and CDR2 sequences are KGHSH and LQKENI. CDR3 protein: CASSPPPSEKLFF. CDR3 coding DNA: TGTGCCAGCTCACCACCCCCTAGTGAAAAACTGTTTTTT.

The sample holds one count of this clone. The rearrangement uses TRBV5-5 and TRBJ2-5, with D possibly being TRBD2 (6 bases). Deletions cut 1 base from V and 2 bases from J, with 9 bases between. This CDR3 contains 14 residues. The germline gives CDR1 SGHKS, CDR2 YYEKEE (reference sequence). The CDR3 coding sequence is TGTGCCAGCAGCTTGCCGGCGGGACAAGAGACCCAGTACTTC. Its protein product is CASSLPAGQETQYF.

This sequence joins TRBV10-3 and TRBJ1-3; D uncertain. V was cut by 3 bases and J by 0 bases, with 9 bases left in between. Per the germline V gene, CDR1 is ENHRY and CDR2 is SYGVKD. The CDR3 is 15 residues long. The CDR3 is CAISDLSSSGNTIYF. In DNA form, the CDR3 reads TGTGCCATCAGTGATCTATCGAGCTCTGGAAACACCATATATTTT.

V and J are TRBV5-1 and TRBJ1-1; 7 bases align to TRBD1. Per the germline V gene, CDR1 is SGHRS and CDR2 is YFSETQ. V was pared by 5 bases and J by 6 bases, with 10 bases of the junction left unmatched. The CDR3 has 14 residues. Written as DNA, the CDR3 is TGCGCCAGCAGGATCCAGGGGGTTTCGTCTGAAGCTTTCTTT. Translation: CASRIQGVSSEAFF. The full variable domain, rest sourced from reference TRBV5-1 and TRBJ1-1, is KAGVTQTPRYLIKTRGQQVTLSCSPISGHRSVSWYQQTPGQGLQFLFEYFSETQRNKGNFPGRFSGRQFSNSRSEMNVSTLELGDSALYLCASRIQGVSSEAFFGQGTRLTVV.

This chain connects TRBV7-2 to TRBJ2-3, with 12 bases aligning to TRBD2. In germline, CDR1 is SGHTA, CDR2 FQGNSA. The CDR3 runs to 16 residues. V dropped 5 bases and J dropped 3; count of bases not matched to a gene: 6. The CDR3 loop is CASSAASGGVTDTQYF. The DNA for the CDR3 is TGTGCCAGCAGCGCCGCTAGCGGGGGGGTTACAGATACGCAGTATTTT. The whole variable domain, remainder taken from reference TRBV7-2 and TRBJ2-3, is GAGVSQSPSNKVTEKGKDVELRCDPISGHTALYWYRQSLGQGLEFLIYFQGNSAPDKSGLPSDRFSAERTGGSVSTLTIQRTQQEDSAVYLCASSAASGGVTDTQYFGPGTRLTVL.

J is TRBJ1-2 and V is TRBV19, with D perhaps matching TRBD1 (6 bases). This CDR3 contains 14 residues. Trimming left V 5 bases short and J 0 bases short, with 10 bases between. Germline values: CDR1 LNHDA, CDR2 SQIVND (reference sequence). The CDR3: CASSPQGPNYGYTF. The CDR3 DNA reads as TGTGCCAGTAGTCCCCAGGGGCCTAACTATGGCTACACCTTC.

J is TRBJ1-2 and V is TRBV19, with D possibly TRBD1 on 5 matching bases. V was clipped by 3 bases and J by 5 bases, with 13 bases between them. The CDR3 totals 14 residues. CDR1 is LNHDA and CDR2 is SQIVND in the germline V gene (reference sequence). The CDR3 loop is CASSMDRAGYGYTF. CDR3 bases: TGTGCCAGTAGTATGGACCGGGCAGGGTATGGCTACACCTTC.

The chain employs TRBV5-6 and TRBJ2-2, with 8 bases matching TRBD2. The CDR3 length is 16 residues. J was trimmed by 4 bases and V by 0 bases; bases with no gene match: 5. CDR1 SGHDT and CDR2 YYEEEE come from the germline V gene. The CDR3 coding sequence is TGTGCCAGCAGCTTGGATCCGGGGGGGTCCACCGGGGAGCTGTTTTTT. This translates into CASSLDPGGSTGELFF.

The table lists this clone with a count of one. The V call is TRBV11-2, the J call TRBJ2-2; 7 bases are a match to TRBD2. The V and J ends lost 3 bases and 4 bases, in that order; junction bases with no gene match: 5. The germline CDR1 and CDR2 sequences are SGHAT and FQNNGV. CDR3 length: 15 amino acids. The CDR3 DNA sequence: TGTGCCAGCAGCTTCGGACTAGTTAGCACCGGGGAGCTGTTTTTT. It codes for CASSFGLVSTGELFF.

This chain links TRBV19 with TRBJ2-7, with D possibly being TRBD2 (5 bases). Germline V gene data show CDR1 as LNHDA and CDR2 as SQIVND (reference sequence). The CDR3 has 15 residues. Trimming pared 1 base from V and 2 bases from J, leaving 12 bases between. The CDR3 region has the DNA TGTGCCAGTAGTATAGGGAGCGGTCCACCCTACGAGCAGTACTTC. It specifies CASSIGSGPPYEQYF. Variable domain in full (rest from reference TRBV19 and TRBJ2-7): DGGITQSPKYLFRKEGQNVTLSCEQNLNHDAMYWYRQDPGQGLRLIYYSQIVNDFQKGDIAEGYSVSREKKESFPLTVTSAQKNPTAFYLCASSIGSGPPYEQYFGPGTRLTVT.

The rearrangement links TRBV4-3 to TRBJ2-5, with a tentative D call TRBD1 (6 bases). Germline V gene sequence: CDR1 LGHNA, CDR2 YSLEER. The V gene lost 1 base and the J gene lost 5 bases, with 17 bases spanning the gap. The CDR3 runs 16 residues. The CDR3 nucleotides are TGCGCCAGCAGCCAAGCTCTTTTCCAGGGGACGGAGACCCAGTACTTC. It encodes CASSQALFQGTETQYF.

The gene calls are TRBV9 and TRBJ2-5; D possibly corresponds to TRBD2 (5 bases). Trimming stripped 0 bases from V and 4 bases from J, with 10 bases between. Germline V gene lookup returns CDR1 SGDLS and CDR2 YYNGEE. The CDR3 runs 14 residues. CDR3 loop: CASSVGLSGETQYF. CDR3 DNA: TGTGCCAGCAGCGTAGGACTAAGTGGAGAGACCCAGTACTTC.

V is TRBV7-6 and J is TRBJ2-3; 13 positions match TRBD2. Germline CDR1 is SGHVS and CDR2 is FNYEAQ. V was pared by 5 bases and J by 3 bases, with 5 bases of the junction left unmatched. CDR3 length: 16 amino acids. The CDR3 spells CASSRGTSGVTDTQYF. As DNA, the CDR3 is TGTGCCAGCAGCAGGGGGACTAGCGGGGTGACAGATACGCAGTATTTT.

V and J are TRBV4-1 and TRBJ1-6, with TRBD1 matching 8 bases. The CDR3 is 16 amino acids. With V trimmed by 0 bases and J by 7 bases, 5 bases remained unmatched. The germline V gene has CDR1 MGHRA and CDR2 YSYEKL. The CDR3 nucleotides read TGCGCCAGCAGCCAAGATCCCGGGACAGGCAATTCACCCCTCCACTTT. This translates into CASSQDPGTGNSPLHF.

This clone was detected once. The chain couples TRBV18 to TRBJ1-6; D is possibly TRBD1 (5 bases). The V gene lost 4 bases and the J gene lost 7 bases, with 14 bases spanning the gap. The CDR3 is made up of 15 amino acids. Germline assignment: CDR1 KGHSH and CDR2 LQKENI. CDR3 in DNA: TGTGCCAGCTCACGCCGATCAGGGTCGAATTCACCCCTCCACTTT. As protein: CASSRRSGSNSPLHF.

This chain uses TRBV6-5 with TRBJ2-5, with D possibly TRBD1 on 6 matching bases. CDR3 length: 14 amino acids. The germline V gene encodes CDR1 MNHEY and CDR2 SVGAGI. Trimming took 5 bases from V and 5 from J, leaving 15 bases between them. The CDR3 DNA is TGTGCCAGCAGTACACCACAGGGAGCGGAGACCCAGTACTTC. It codes for CASSTPQGAETQYF.

The J gene is TRBJ1-1, the V gene TRBV6-5, with a weak D call TRBD1 (6 bases). In germline, CDR1 is MNHEY, CDR2 SVGAGI. Trimming took 6 bases from V and 7 from J, leaving 18 bases between them. CDR3 length equals 14 residues. Here the CDR3 reads CASSARQVLNEAFF. The CDR3 DNA sequence: TGTGCCAGCAGCGCCCGACAGGTCCTAAATGAAGCTTTCTTT.

CDR3 protein: CASSSTRGAYDEQYF. CDR3 sequence (DNA): TGTGCCAGCAGCTCCACGCGGGGGGCATACGACGAGCAGTACTTC. This rearrangement joins TRBV13 to TRBJ2-7; 8 bases are a match to TRBD2. V shed 4 bases, J shed 5 bases, and the junction held 10 bases outside the gene matches. The CDR3 loop spans 15 amino acids. CDR1 and CDR2 (germline): PRHDT, FYEKMQ (reference sequence).

The rearrangement uses TRBV9 and TRBJ1-2; no clear D. This CDR3 contains 15 residues. The V and J ends lost 4 bases and 4 bases respectively, with 17 bases between them. In germline, CDR1 is SGDLS, CDR2 YYNGEE. The CDR3 spells CASSFTQASIYGYTF. In nucleotides, the CDR3 is TGTGCCAGCAGCTTTACACAAGCGAGCATCTATGGCTACACCTTC.

V and J are TRBV12-3 or TRBV12-4 and TRBJ2-3, with D possibly matching TRBD1 (6 bases). The CDR3 is made up of 13 amino acids. The V end lost 0 bases, the J end lost 7 bases, and 8 bases lay between the germline ends. The CDR3 here is CASSLAGAHTQYF. In DNA form, the CDR3 reads TGTGCCAGCAGTTTAGCGGGGGCTCATACGCAGTATTTT.

The chain is built from TRBV25-1 and TRBJ2-1; the D is unclear. Trimming took off 4 bases at V and 9 bases at J, with 19 bases between the two ends. The V gene's germline CDR1 is MGHDK and CDR2 SYGVNS. This CDR3 is 15 amino acids long. The CDR3 sequence is CASSGTVSSKFEQFF. The CDR3, as DNA: TGTGCCAGCAGTGGCACAGTAAGCTCTAAGTTTGAGCAGTTCTTC. The entire variable domain, with the rest obtained from reference TRBV25-1 and TRBJ2-1, is as follows: EADIYQTPRYLVIGTGKKITLECSQTMGHDKMYWYQQDPGMELHLIHYSYGVNSTEKGDLSSESTVSRIRTEHFPLTLESARPSHTSQYLCASSGTVSSKFEQFFGPGTRLTVL.

The chain joins TRBV5-4 to TRBJ2-5; 9 bases line up with TRBD2. CDR1 and CDR2 from the germline V gene are SGHNT and YYREEE (reference sequence). The CDR3 runs to 15 residues. V trimming: 7 bases; J trimming: 5 bases; junction bases outside the gene matches: 12. CDR3 residues: CASFSGGTLRETQYF. The CDR3 bases are TGTGCCAGCTTTAGCGGGGGCACTCTACGGGAGACCCAGTACTTC.